This T cell receptor (beta chain) appears in the sequencing data of a study of preoperative IRX-2 immunotherapy in early breast cancer. Treatment of the sample: preoperative locoregional IRX-2 cytokine immunotherapy. Patients received preoperative, locoregional IRX-2 cytokine immunotherapy in a phase Ib study. There are 13 residues in the CDR3. The germline V gene has CDR1 SGHDT and CDR2 YYEEEE. This clone came up once. The junction and the germline gene differ at one end; a read error may be behind it. Produced via immunoSEQ multiplex PCR; TCRdb's table is partial and in-frame only. The sample holds fewer than 70,000 clones, roughly 95% seen once.

The chain carries TRBV5-6 and TRBJ1-2; 8 bases are shared with TRBD1. Sampling was performed from a patient treated with IRX-2 immunotherapy. This receptor was taken from a human donor with breast cancer. The CDR3 sequence is CASSLRQGHGYTF. CDR3 bases: TGTGCGAGCAGCTTGAGACAGGGGCATGGCTACACCTTC.